The source of this T cell receptor (beta chain) is a study of beta chain features in type 1 diabetes. Study-wide context: The study examined 107,917,701 sorted cells across all samples. Study observations and caveats: TCRB rearrangement may or may not be influenced by HLA type; here this remained unresolved. Significant though moderate, a shortening of TCRB CDR3s appeared in all four CD4+ subsets of Type 1 diabetes patients.

The V gene's germline CDR1 is SEHNR and CDR2 FQNEAQ (reference sequence). This CDR3 contains 15 residues. Losses at the gene ends were 5 bases for V and 7 bases for J; bases not matched to a gene: 12. Each sorted fraction was over 95% pure. Comment on this clone: The antigen remains undetermined.

The isolated RNA, all of it, was reverse transcribed, so expressed TCRB transcripts were what got sequenced. The assay was immunoSEQ multiplex PCR, and TCRdb's table has in-frame clones only and misses some. The sample lists some 700,000 clones, roughly 12% occurring once. The sequencing sample was made of naive CD4+ T cells from blood. The chain recombines TRBV7-9 with TRBJ1-2, with 8 bases aligning to TRBD1. The clonotype was recovered from a man aged 18 to 29 with type 1 diabetes. The chain's CDR3 is CASSTRQGPTRGYTF. The CDR3 DNA reads as TGTGCCAGCAGCACACGACAGGGGCCCACCCGTGGCTACACCTTC.